There are many counts of the clone carrying this T cell receptor (beta chain). Its specificity is unknown. RNA transcripts served as the template for amplifying TCR beta CDR3 regions. First-round RT-PCR targeting the TCR CDR3 was performed with the HTBI primer set. TCRdb fed the multiplex PCR reads into MiXCR, producing one record per CDR3 protein. The sample has some 460,000 distinct CDR3 sequences; approximately 14% are singletons. The sample belongs to a study of T cells in Graves' hyperthyroidism and ophthalmopathy. Overall study results and limits: Blood also contained most expanded thyroid clonotypes above 0.001.

The source of this sequence is a woman aged 18-29 years with Graves' hyperthyroidism. The sequenced sample was blood.

Written as DNA, the CDR3 is TGTGCCAGCAGTGGTGACACTAGCAATCAGCCCCAGCATTTT. It translates to CASSGDTSNQPQHF. The gene calls are TRBV2 and TRBJ1-5; D unclear. Germline V gene data show CDR1 as SNHLY and CDR2 as FYNNEI. V was shortened by 4 bases and J by 0 bases, with 7 bases between the two germline ends. CDR3 length equals 14 residues.